This T cell receptor (beta chain) was recovered during a study of early T cells in non-severe SARS-CoV-2 infection. Deletions cut 10 bases from V and 4 bases from J, with 11 bases between. The germline V gene has CDR1 MNHEY and CDR2 SMNVEV (reference sequence). The CDR3 has 12 residues. This clonotype was counted at least ten times. TCRdb passed the 5' RACE reads through MiXCR, listing each CDR3 protein once. The table includes roughly 75,000 distinct CDR3 sequences, about 11% detected once. V gene TRBV27 combines with J gene TRBJ1-5, with D uncertain. This sequence originates from an adult who was a healthcare worker with PCR-confirmed SARS-CoV-2 infection or an uninfected control (not recorded which). The material sequenced was whole blood. In DNA form, the CDR3 reads TGTGCCAACGCGTTGGGAAATCAGCCCCAGCATTTT. The encoded protein is CANALGNQPQHF.